Listed below are T cell receptor beta chains from one sample, sequenced in a study of T cell responses to AZD1222 COVID-19 vaccine. Produced via immunoSEQ multiplex PCR; TCRdb's table is partial and in-frame only. This sample has some 130,000 clones, with 84% found just once. This specimen was peripheral blood, taken on day 0 of AZD1222 vaccination. These receptors were collected from an adult in good health. CDR3s include the opening cysteine and the closing phenylalanine or tryptophan. Each record gives: V gene, clone size, J gene, CDR3 protein. Clone sizes are given selectively: once, few, many, or a class where the clone is expanded.

>TRBV5-1|.|TRBJ1-2
CASSSGWGNDYGYTF
>TRBV19|.|TRBJ2-2
CASTRQGLATGELFF
>TRBV28|.|TRBJ1-5
CASSWGNQPQHF
>TRBV2|few|TRBJ2-7
CASRGTSGAAEQYF
>TRBV3-1/TRBV3-2|.|TRBJ1-2
CASSSRDRNYGYTF
>TRBV28|.|TRBJ1-5
CASSLNRGQGQPQHF
>TRBV7-9|.|TRBJ1-1
CASSSAPSDRNTEAFF
>TRBV11-3|.|TRBJ2-3
CASSLGGQGSTDTQYF
>TRBV11-2|.|TRBJ2-7
CASSLWGTTYEQYF
>TRBV28|.|TRBJ2-7
CASSYRDEQYF
>TRBV27|.|TRBJ1-1
CASSDRARTEAFF
>TRBV5-1|.|TRBJ2-3
CASSPQAGGRDTQYF
>TRBV19|few|TRBJ1-6
CASSPGQGAVALHF
>TRBV18|.|TRBJ1-2
CASSPGRDNYGYTF
>TRBV11-2|once|TRBJ1-1
CASSTLEGTEAFF
>TRBV2|.|TRBJ1-2
CASSVNWTGGNGYTF
>TRBV3-1/TRBV3-2|once|TRBJ1-2
CASTLGDKRGGYTF
>TRBV5-8|.|TRBJ1-6
CASSAEKLAGSPLHF
>TRBV30|.|TRBJ1-1
CAWSKGAGAFF
>TRBV28|.|TRBJ1-2
CASSLRGYGYTF
>TRBV18|.|TRBJ1-5
CASSQGQGRGNQPQHF
>TRBV2|.|TRBJ1-6
CASSSTSDSPLHF
>TRBV28|.|TRBJ1-5
CASSLNFNQPQHF
>TRBV5-1|.|TRBJ2-7
CASSLGLRAGAYEQYF
>TRBV6-1|.|TRBJ1-1
CASSEVAAFF
>TRBV5-8|.|TRBJ2-1
CASSLGKGRWNEQFF
>TRBV10-3|once|TRBJ1-5
CAIRADPGQGYSNQPQHF
>TRBV5-1|.|TRBJ1-1
CASSTRVATEAFF
>TRBV6-5|.|TRBJ1-2
CASSPRQGRDGYTF
>TRBV19|.|TRBJ1-1
CASSAYQGGGTEAFF
>TRBV5-4|.|TRBJ1-1
CASSFGGRTEAFF
>TRBV7-9|.|TRBJ2-7
CASRPGQAPSRQYF
>TRBV27|.|TRBJ1-2
CASSITGTATLGYTF
>TRBV7-3|once|TRBJ2-2
CASSPHAAGTGELFF
>TRBV27|.|TRBJ1-2
CASSSPPGLNGYTF
>TRBV28|once|TRBJ2-7
CASRADSYEQYF
>TRBV4-1|.|TRBJ1-5
CASSEGGGNNQPQHF
>TRBV28|.|TRBJ1-2
CASSLRDRHSYGYTF
>TRBV12-3/TRBV12-4|.|TRBJ1-1
CASSSPGPSAFF
>TRBV5-1|.|TRBJ1-6
CASSLGGENSPLHF
>TRBV6-1|.|TRBJ2-2
CASSENGGLNTGELFF
>TRBV5-1|.|TRBJ2-1
CASSFGQGSDEQFF
>TRBV4-2|.|TRBJ2-2
CASSPSRGLVTGELFF
>TRBV29-1|.|TRBJ1-1
CSVAGKGTEAFF
>TRBV28|.|TRBJ1-6
CASSLYDSPHFHF
>TRBV6-5|.|TRBJ1-4
CASSKLATNEKLFF
>TRBV27|.|TRBJ1-6
CASSPGPTGRSPLHF
>TRBV7-3|.|TRBJ1-1
CASSRGGSTEAFF
>TRBV5-4|.|TRBJ1-6
CASSPGEGVYSPLHF
>TRBV5-1|.|TRBJ2-2
CASSRKASNTGELFF
>TRBV5-8|.|TRBJ2-2
CASSIQGANTGELFF
>TRBV28|.|TRBJ1-5
CASSSTQGTNQPQHF
>TRBV27|.|TRBJ1-2
CASSFSHPNYGYTF
>TRBV19|.|TRBJ1-1
CASSIRGLGAFF
>TRBV2|.|TRBJ2-1
CASSPGSSYNEQFF